This T cell receptor (beta chain) was identified during a study of beta chain features in type 1 diabetes (dated by TCRdb to the late 2010s). Describing the broader study: Patients and healthy donors did not differ in mean age, gender distribution, total cell number or subset yield. A total of about 100,000,000 sorted cells were examined across all samples, and RNA yield correlated strongly with the number of cells per subset. The study compared TCRB repertoires of sorted circulating CD4+ T cell subsets between recently diagnosed type 1 diabetes patients and matched healthy donors. Naive and central memory subsets were obtained from all 30 or so donors, but regulatory and stem cell-like memory subsets were isolated from only 8 patients and roughly 8 healthy donors.

Including the terminal cysteine and phenylalanine, the CDR3 comprises 15 residues. Only CDR3 DNA is held: 45 bases, read in frame from base 1. Trimming at the junction amounts to 3 bases on V and 5 bases on J, and the germline ends lie 14 bases apart. The germline V gene (reference sequence) specifies MNHEY as CDR1 and SMNVEV as CDR2. Study-wide findings and limitations: A moderate but significant shortening of TCRB CDR3 length was observed in type 1 diabetes patients in all four CD4+ subsets. HLA sub-analyses involved small numbers of individuals, so any influence of HLA type on TCRB rearrangement remained unresolved. Because cDNA was sequenced instead of genomic DNA, activated cells with high expression could be over-represented, although the groups did not differ in activation or CD3 levels. Shorter templates might be favored by PCR, yet because patient and control samples were amplified and corrected together, any such skew would affect both groups equally. Naive, central memory and regulatory TCRB repertoires appeared to be more alike among patients than among healthy donors. Patients with type 1 diabetes made fewer insertions and deleted more nucleotides at VDJ recombination sites, implying thymic rearrangement abnormalities.

This clone was seen more than once but under ten times. The specificity of this receptor is unknown. Base-call qualities are not available, and no considerably larger clone is one nucleotide away. A single peripheral blood draw of roughly 0.11 L on average was collected from each donor into heparinised tubes. Naive, central memory, regulatory and stem cell-like memory CD4+ T cells were sorted on a BD FACSAria II using a panel including CD45RO, CCR7, CD25, CD127, CD95 and CD27. All sorted populations exceeded 95% purity. PBMCs were isolated immediately by Lymphoprep density gradient centrifugation and stained directly without culture. So that batch effects would be minimized, each experiment stained and sorted samples in pairs, pairing one healthy donor with one patient. The entire isolated RNA was reverse transcribed using the High Capacity cDNA Reverse Transcription Kit, and thus expressed TCRB transcripts were sequenced. Survey-depth immunoSEQ sequencing was performed on stem cell-like memory T cell samples, with an average of about 940,000 total reads per sample. After sorted cells were lysed in RLT buffer, RNA was extracted with DNase-treated RNeasy Micro or Mini kits, with the choice depending on cell number. Each cell subset was processed separately to prevent cross-contamination, with patient and healthy donor samples processed together. TCRB sequences were amplified from cDNA with the immunoSEQ multiplex PCR, producing 87-bp fragments spanning the CDR3 region. Sequencing of the amplicons was done on the Illumina HiSeq platform. The source study handled its data this way. PCR bias was corrected computationally using synthetic template baselines, and reads within Hamming distance 2 were collapsed, with unmergeable singletons discarded. By aligning reads against IMGT, V, D and J genes, CDR3 length, and insertions or deletions at six rearrangement sites were assigned. Within each subset, clonotype counts were normalized to sorted cell number, and only after that were true diversity and Gini coefficients computed with the tcR R package. The overlap coefficient, calculated on TCRB nucleotide sequences, was used to quantify repertoire sharing. Drawn from immuneACCESS, this table holds only the in-frame rearrangements with V and J called that TCRdb kept. Clones are partly lost; checked studies trace under half to an unresolved V gene and leave the rest unexplained. V and J calls and clone size are as listed in that table; D and trimming were resolved from the DNA. This sample has tens of thousands of clones in its table, and about 32% of those were observed once. Of the sample, about 0.42% falls within the top ten clones.

The sequence links TRBV27 to TRBJ2-1, with TRBD1 tentatively as D gene (7 bases match). Sequences were obtained from stem cell memory CD4+ T cells from blood. Reading the label with the study, this specimen's cell subset or site is: stem cell-like memory CD4+ T cells. The TCR was taken from a woman younger than 35 in good health. Here is the DNA: TGTGCCAGCAGTTTCGGCGGGACAGAGAACAATGAGCAGTTCTTC. This sequence encodes CASSFGGTENNEQFF.